The next 7 T cell receptor beta chains were all read from a single sample in a study of identical twins. From the 5' RACE reads, TCRdb called clonotypes with MiXCR, one entry per CDR3 protein. This table has hundreds of thousands of distinct CDR3 sequences, approximately 9% appearing once. These same data were also listed under a study on yellow fever vaccine responses in identical twins.

What was sequenced was PBMCs. Source of these receptors: a woman younger than 30 in good health.

Many counts were recorded for this clonotype. The V gene is TRBV4-3, the J gene TRBJ2-3; a weak D match, TRBD2 (5 bases). Trimming removed 0 bases from V and 5 bases from J, with 15 bases in between. This CDR3 has 16 amino acids. Germline values: CDR1 LGHNA, CDR2 YSLEER. This CDR3 reads CASSQDLASGIDTQYF. As DNA, the CDR3 is TGCGCCAGCAGCCAAGATCTAGCCTCGGGGATAGATACGCAGTATTTT.

This chain links TRBV18 with TRBJ2-7; D unresolved. The CDR3 spans 14 residues. Trimming left V 5 bases short and J 1 base short, with 12 bases between. From germline, CDR1 is KGHSH and CDR2 LQKENI. The CDR3 region has the DNA TGTGCCAGCTCAGATCGGGTAGATTCCTACGAGCAGTACTTC. This gives the protein CASSDRVDSYEQYF.

This clonotype was recorded at least ten times. The rearrangement joins TRBV20-1 to TRBJ2-5; D gene unclear. V was cut by 0 bases and J by 5 bases, with 10 bases left in between. The CDR3 runs 13 residues. Per germline, CDR1 DFQATT and CDR2 SNEGSKA (reference sequence). The CDR3 loop is CSARDGVAETQYF. CDR3 in DNA: TGCAGTGCTAGAGATGGCGTTGCGGAGACCCAGTACTTC.

The chain employs TRBV5-1 and TRBJ2-5; 7 bases align to TRBD1. This CDR3 spans 14 amino acids. V was clipped by 4 bases and J by 4 bases; unmatched bases: 7. CDR1 is SGHRS and CDR2 is YFSETQ in the germline V gene. The CDR3 nucleotides are TGCGCCAGCAGCCTGACAGGGCCCCCAGAGACCCAGTACTTC. It is translated as CASSLTGPPETQYF.

This clonotype came up many times. V gene TRBV4-3 combines with J gene TRBJ2-3; possibly TRBD2 for D (6 bases). The ends were cut back, 1 base at V and 3 bases at J, with 11 bases in the middle. The CDR3 is 15 amino acids. Germline V gene lookup returns CDR1 LGHNA and CDR2 YSLEER. CDR3 in amino acids: CASSQGRGGTDTQYF. The DNA of the CDR3 is TGCGCCAGCAGCCAAGGGCGGGGTGGGACAGATACGCAGTATTTT.

The chain employs TRBV12-3 or TRBV12-4 and TRBJ2-2; 8 bases map to TRBD1. V was pared by 6 bases and J by 5 bases, with 5 bases of the junction left unmatched. This CDR3 has 14 amino acids. The CDR3 loop is CASRTGQETGELFF. CDR3 sequence (DNA): TGTGCCAGCAGGACGGGACAGGAAACCGGGGAGCTGTTTTTT.

This sequence joins TRBV6-5 and TRBJ1-5; possible D gene TRBD1, 6 bases. The CDR3 extends over 15 amino acids. Germline assignment: CDR1 MNHEY and CDR2 SVGAGI. Between the trimmed V and J ends, which lost 2 bases and 4 bases, there was a span of 12 bases. CDR3 protein: CASSYAGTSNQPQHF. The CDR3 DNA is TGTGCCAGCAGTTACGCAGGGACAAGTAATCAGCCCCAGCATTTT.